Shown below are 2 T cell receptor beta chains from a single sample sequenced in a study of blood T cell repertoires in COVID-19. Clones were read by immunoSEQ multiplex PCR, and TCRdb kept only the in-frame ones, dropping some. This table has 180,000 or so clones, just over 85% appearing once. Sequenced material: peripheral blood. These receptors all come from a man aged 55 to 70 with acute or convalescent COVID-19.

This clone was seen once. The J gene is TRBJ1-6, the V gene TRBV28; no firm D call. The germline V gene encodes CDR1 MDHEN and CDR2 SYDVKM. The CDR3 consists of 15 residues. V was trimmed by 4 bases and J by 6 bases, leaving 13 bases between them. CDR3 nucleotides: TGTGCCAGCAGTTACCGCCTAGGAGCTAATTCACCCCTCCACTTT. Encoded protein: CASSYRLGANSPLHF.

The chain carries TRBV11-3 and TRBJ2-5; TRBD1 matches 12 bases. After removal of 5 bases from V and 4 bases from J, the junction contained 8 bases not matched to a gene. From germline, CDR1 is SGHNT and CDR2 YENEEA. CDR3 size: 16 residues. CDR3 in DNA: TGTGCCAGCAGCACGATGGGACAGGGGGCCGGAGAGACCCAGTACTTC. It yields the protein CASSTMGQGAGETQYF. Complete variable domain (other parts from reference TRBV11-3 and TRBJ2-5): EAGVVQSPRYKIIEKKQPVAFWCNPISGHNTLYWYLQNLGQGPELLIRYENEEAVDDSQLPKDRFSAERLKGVDSTLKIQPAELGDSAVYLCASSTMGQGAGETQYFGPGTRLLVL.